This TCR beta chain was identified in a study of blood T cell repertoires in COVID-19. Background on the study: COVID-19 samples collected from the United States, Italy and Spain covered acute and convalescent phases. T cells, B-cell-depleted T cells, or PBMCs provided the cDNA or gDNA that served as material.

V lost 5 bases to trimming and J lost 9 bases; unmatched junction nucleotides: 12. In germline, CDR1 is SGHNT, CDR2 YYREEE (reference sequence). The CDR3 loop spans 15 amino acids. In the authors' workflow: For nucleated cells, counts were estimated from reference gene primer amplification. Generated by immunoSEQ multiplex PCR, the TCRdb table keeps only in-frame clones and is missing some. Clone size and the V and J calls come from that table; the DNA yielded D and trimming. This table has tens of thousands of clones, roughly 80% appearing once. Source material: peripheral blood. The V and J genes are TRBV5-4 and TRBJ2-1; 9 bases agree with TRBD1. This TCR was recovered from a man in his fifties with acute or convalescent COVID-19. In nucleotides, the CDR3 is TGTGCCAGCAGTCGGGACAGGGACGCAATGGGTGAGCAGTTCTTC. It translates to CASSRDRDAMGEQFF.